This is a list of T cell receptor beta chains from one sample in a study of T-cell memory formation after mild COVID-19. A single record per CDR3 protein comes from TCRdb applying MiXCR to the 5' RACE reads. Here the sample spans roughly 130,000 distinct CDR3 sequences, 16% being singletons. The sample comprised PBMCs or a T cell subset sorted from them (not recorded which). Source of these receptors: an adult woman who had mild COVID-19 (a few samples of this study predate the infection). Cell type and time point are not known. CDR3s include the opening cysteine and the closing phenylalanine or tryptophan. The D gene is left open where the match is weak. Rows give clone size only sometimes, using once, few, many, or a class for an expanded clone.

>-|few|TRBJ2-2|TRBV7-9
TGTGCCACCTGGACACCCCCCAACACCGGGGAGCTGTTTTTT
CATWTPPNTGELFF
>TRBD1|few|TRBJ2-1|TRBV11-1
TGTGCCAGCAGCCGGACAGGGAACTTCTACAATGAGCAGTTCTTC
CASSRTGNFYNEQFF
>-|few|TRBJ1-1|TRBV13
TGTGCCAGCAGCTTAGGTGGGGCGAACACTGAAGCTTTCTTT
CASSLGGANTEAFF
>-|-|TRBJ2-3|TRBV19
TGTGCCAGTAGGAAGGACCTAGTAACAGATACGCAGTATTTT
CASRKDLVTDTQYF
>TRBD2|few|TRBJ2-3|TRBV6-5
TGTGCCAGCAGTTACTTAGCGGGGGGGCCAAGAGATACGCAGTATTTT
CASSYLAGGPRDTQYF
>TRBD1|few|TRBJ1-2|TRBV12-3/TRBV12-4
TGTGCCAGCAGTATCCCGGGGACAGGGGGTTATGGCTACACCTTC
CASSIPGTGGYGYTF
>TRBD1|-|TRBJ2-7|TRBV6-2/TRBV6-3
TGTGCCAGCAGACCCGAGACAGGGGCCTCCTACGAGCAGTACTTC
CASRPETGASYEQYF
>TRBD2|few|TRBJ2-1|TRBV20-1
TGCAGTGCTAGAAGCCTAGCGGGGGGGACCTACAATGAGCAGTTCTTC
CSARSLAGGTYNEQFF
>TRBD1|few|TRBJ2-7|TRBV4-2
TGTGCCAGCAGCCACTCCCTCGGACAGGGCGGTGGGCAGTACTTC
CASSHSLGQGGGQYF
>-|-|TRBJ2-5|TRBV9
TGTGCCAGCAGCGTAGCGGATGGCCAAGAGACCCAGTACTTC
CASSVADGQETQYF
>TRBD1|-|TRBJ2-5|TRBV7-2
TGTGCCAGCAGCTGGAGCAGGGGGTTTGGAGAGACCCAGTACTTC
CASSWSRGFGETQYF
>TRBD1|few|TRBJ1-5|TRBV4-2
TGTGCCAGCAGCCCGGACAGGGGCGGTTGGTCCCAGCATTTT
CASSPDRGGWSQHF
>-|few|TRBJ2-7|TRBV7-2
TGTGCCAGCAGCTCAGACAGCGGGACAAGGTCCTACGAGCAGTACTTC
CASSSDSGTRSYEQYF
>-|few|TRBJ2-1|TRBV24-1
TGTGCCACCAGTGATTTAGGGGGGGTCTACAATGAGCAGTTCTTC
CATSDLGGVYNEQFF
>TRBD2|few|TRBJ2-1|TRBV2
TGTGCCAGCAGTCGGACTAGCGGGGCCTCCAATGAGCAGTTCTTC
CASSRTSGASNEQFF
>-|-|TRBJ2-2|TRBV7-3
TGTGCCAGCAGCTCGGACAACACCGGGGAGCTGTTTTTT
CASSSDNTGELFF
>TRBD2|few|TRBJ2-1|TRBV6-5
TGTGCCAGTCAAGCGGGGTTCTCCTACAATGAGCAGTTCTTC
CASQAGFSYNEQFF
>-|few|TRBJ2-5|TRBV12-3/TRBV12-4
TGTGCCAGCAGTGCTCGAACTAGCCCCGTAGAGACCCAGTACTTC
CASSARTSPVETQYF
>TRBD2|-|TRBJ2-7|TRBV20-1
TGCAGTGCAGGGACTAGCGGGACAGGGCCCGTCGGCGAGCAGTACTTC
CSAGTSGTGPVGEQYF
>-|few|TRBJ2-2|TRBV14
TGTGCCAGCAGCTTTAAGGATGGGACCGGGGAGCTGTTTTTT
CASSFKDGTGELFF
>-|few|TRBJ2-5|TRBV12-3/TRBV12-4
TGTGCCAGCAGTTCGGGGCGGCGGAAAGAGACCCAGTACTTC
CASSSGRRKETQYF
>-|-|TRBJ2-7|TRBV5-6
TGTGCCAGCAGCTTGGGAGGCGGGAACTCCTACGAGCAGTACTTC
CASSLGGGNSYEQYF
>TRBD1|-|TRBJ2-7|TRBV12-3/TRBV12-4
TGTGCCAGCAGTCGAGAGCGACAGGGTCCCTACGAGCAGTACTTC
CASSRERQGPYEQYF